The present T cell receptor (beta chain) was sequenced within a study of cytomegalovirus exposure and HLA in healthy donors. As for the study in general: Prior work identified around 110 million unique TCR beta sequences in roughly 190 million T cells. Across 350 to 400 genotyped donors, about 80% landed in the Caucasian-associated ancestry cluster.

As concerns this clone: Its antigen is not known.

Whole-study results and caveats: The authors considered a cluster of highly shared sequence variants likely to be a sequencing artifact. CMV serostatus stood as the only immune exposure information on hand.

CDR1 is SGHRS, CDR2 YFSETQ, per germline. Trimming cost V 4 bases and J 1 base, with 11 bases left between them. This CDR3 comprises 15 residues. Vbeta (60) and Jbeta (13) primers were used in the PCR. Repertoires were generated with immunoSEQ multiplex PCR, while TCRdb's copy carries only in-frame clones and drops some. The data hold 110,000 to 150,000 clones, with 60% to 85% observed a single time. This sequence originates from a young man in good health and CMV-seronegative. Sequencing input: PBMCs. The V gene is TRBV5-1, the J gene TRBJ2-2; D is possibly TRBD2 (6 bases). The CDR3 DNA reads TGCGCCAGCAGCGCGAGCGGGCGGAACACCGGGGAGCTGTTTTTT. Translating gives CASSASGRNTGELFF.